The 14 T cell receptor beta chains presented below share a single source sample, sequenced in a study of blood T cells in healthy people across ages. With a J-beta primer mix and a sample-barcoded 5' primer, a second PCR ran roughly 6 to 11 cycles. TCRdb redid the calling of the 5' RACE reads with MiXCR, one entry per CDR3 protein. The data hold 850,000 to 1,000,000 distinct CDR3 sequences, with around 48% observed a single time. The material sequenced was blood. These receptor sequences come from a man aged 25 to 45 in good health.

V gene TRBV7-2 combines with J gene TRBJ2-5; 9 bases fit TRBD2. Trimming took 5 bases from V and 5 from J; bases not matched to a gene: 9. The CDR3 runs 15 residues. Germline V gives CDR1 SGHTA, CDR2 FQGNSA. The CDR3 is CASSGREGAGETQYF. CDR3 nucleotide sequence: TGTGCCAGCAGCGGGCGGGAGGGGGCAGGGGAGACCCAGTACTTC.

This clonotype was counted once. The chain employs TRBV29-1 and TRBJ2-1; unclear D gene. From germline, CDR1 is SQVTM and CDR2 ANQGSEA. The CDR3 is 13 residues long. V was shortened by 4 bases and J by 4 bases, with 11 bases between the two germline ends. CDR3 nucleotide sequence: TGCAGCGTTGTGCGGATCGGTTACAATGAGCAGTTCTTC. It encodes CSVVRIGYNEQFF.

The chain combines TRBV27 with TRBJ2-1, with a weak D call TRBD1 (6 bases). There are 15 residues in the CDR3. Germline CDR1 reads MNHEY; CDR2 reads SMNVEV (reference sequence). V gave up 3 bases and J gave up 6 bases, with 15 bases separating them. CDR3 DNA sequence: TGTGCCAGCAGTTTCCTCCGGGACACCGGCAATGAGCAGTTCTTC. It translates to CASSFLRDTGNEQFF.

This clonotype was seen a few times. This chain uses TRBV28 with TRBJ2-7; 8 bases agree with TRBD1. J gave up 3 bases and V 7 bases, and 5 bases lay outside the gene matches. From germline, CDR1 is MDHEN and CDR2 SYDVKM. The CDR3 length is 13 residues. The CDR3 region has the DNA TGTGCCAGCACCATTGACAGGGGCTACGAGCAGTACTTC. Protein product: CASTIDRGYEQYF.

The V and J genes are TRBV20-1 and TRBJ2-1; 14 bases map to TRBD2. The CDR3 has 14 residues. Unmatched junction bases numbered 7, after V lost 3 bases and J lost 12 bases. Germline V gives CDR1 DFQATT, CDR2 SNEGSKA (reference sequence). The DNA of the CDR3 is TGCAGTGCTAGCCCCCCGGGACTAGCGGGAGTGCAGTTCTTC. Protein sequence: CSASPPGLAGVQFF.

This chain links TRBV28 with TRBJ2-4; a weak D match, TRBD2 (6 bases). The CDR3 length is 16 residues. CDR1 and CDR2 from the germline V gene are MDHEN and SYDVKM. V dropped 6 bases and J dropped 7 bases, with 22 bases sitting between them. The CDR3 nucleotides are TGTGCCAGCAGCACATGGCGGGGCCTCCTCGTGAACATTCAGTACTTC. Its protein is CASSTWRGLLVNIQYF. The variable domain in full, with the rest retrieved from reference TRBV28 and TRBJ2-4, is DVKVTQSSRYLVKRTGEKVFLECVQDMDHENMFWYRQDPGLGLRLIYFSYDVKMKEKGDIPEGYSVSREKKERFSLILESASTNQTSMYLCASSTWRGLLVNIQYFGAGTRLSVL.

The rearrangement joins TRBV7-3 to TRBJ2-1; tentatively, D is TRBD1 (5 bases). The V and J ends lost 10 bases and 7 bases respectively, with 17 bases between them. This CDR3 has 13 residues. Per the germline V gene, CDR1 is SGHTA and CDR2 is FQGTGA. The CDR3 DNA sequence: TGTGCCATAGCAAAGGGGCCTGGAAATGAGCAGTTCTTC. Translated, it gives CAIAKGPGNEQFF.

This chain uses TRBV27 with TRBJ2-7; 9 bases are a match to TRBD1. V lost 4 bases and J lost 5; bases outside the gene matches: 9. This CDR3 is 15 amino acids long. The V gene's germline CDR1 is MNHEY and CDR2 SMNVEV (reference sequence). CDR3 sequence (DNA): TGTGCCAGCAGTTCCTCCGGGACAGGGAGGAACGAGCAGTACTTC. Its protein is CASSSSGTGRNEQYF.

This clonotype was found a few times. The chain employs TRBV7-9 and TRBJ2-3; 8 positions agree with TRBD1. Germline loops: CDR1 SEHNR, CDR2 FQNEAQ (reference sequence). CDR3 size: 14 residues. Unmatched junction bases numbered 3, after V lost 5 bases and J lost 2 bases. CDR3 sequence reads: CASSGQGYTDTQYF. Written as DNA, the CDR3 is TGTGCCAGCAGCGGACAGGGATACACAGATACGCAGTATTTT.

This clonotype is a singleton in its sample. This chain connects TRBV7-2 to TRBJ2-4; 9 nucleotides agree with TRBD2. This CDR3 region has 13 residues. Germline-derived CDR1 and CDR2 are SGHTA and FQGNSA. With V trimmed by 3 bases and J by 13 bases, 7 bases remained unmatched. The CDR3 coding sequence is TGTGCCAGCAGCTTGGGACTAGCTTACGGGCAGTACTTC. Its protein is CASSLGLAYGQYF.

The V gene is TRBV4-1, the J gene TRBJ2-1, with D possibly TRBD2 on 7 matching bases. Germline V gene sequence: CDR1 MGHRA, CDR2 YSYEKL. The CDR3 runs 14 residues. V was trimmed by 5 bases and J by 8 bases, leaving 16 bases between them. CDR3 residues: CASSEGEGKDEQFF. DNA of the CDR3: TGCGCCAGCAGCGAGGGGGAGGGTAAGGATGAGCAGTTCTTC.

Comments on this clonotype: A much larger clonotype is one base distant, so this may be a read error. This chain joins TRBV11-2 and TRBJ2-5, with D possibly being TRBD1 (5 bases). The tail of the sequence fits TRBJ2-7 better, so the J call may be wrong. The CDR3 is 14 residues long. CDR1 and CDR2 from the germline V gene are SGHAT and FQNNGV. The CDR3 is CASSVPDSTYEQYF. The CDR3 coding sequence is TGTGCCAGCAGCGTACCTGACAGCACCTACGAGCAGTACTTC.

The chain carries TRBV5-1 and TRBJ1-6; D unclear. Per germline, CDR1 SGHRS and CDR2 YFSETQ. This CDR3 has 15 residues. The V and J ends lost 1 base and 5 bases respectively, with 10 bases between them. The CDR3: CASSLSSQNNSPLHF. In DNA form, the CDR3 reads TGCGCCAGCAGCTTGAGTAGTCAGAATAATTCACCCCTCCACTTT.

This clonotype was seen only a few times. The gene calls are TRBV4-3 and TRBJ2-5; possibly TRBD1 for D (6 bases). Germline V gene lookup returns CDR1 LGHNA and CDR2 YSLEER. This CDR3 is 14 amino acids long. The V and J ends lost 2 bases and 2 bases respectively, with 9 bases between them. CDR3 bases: TGCGCCAGCAGCCAAAACAGGGCACAAGAGACCCAGTACTTC. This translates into CASSQNRAQETQYF.